What follows describes a single T cell receptor beta chain. This record comes from a study of blood T cell repertoires in COVID-19. As for the study in general: Researchers got acute and convalescent COVID-19 samples from the United States, Italy and Spain.

Trimming removed 4 bases at V and 1 base at J, with 14 bases between. Germline V gene lookup returns CDR1 SGHRS and CDR2 YFSETQ. The CDR3 consists of 15 residues. Authors' methods: Amplified reference gene primers provided the basis for estimating nucleated cell counts. Data came from immunoSEQ multiplex PCR; TCRdb stores just in-frame clones and leaves some out. V, J and clone size reflect that table, while D and trimming were determined from the DNA. In the table there are 180,000 or so clones, 87% of which are singletons. Participant ages covered roughly 18 to 89 years across 20 to 25 US areas. Allocation to cohorts depended on clinical history reported by the participants.

This TCR came from a human donor with acute COVID-19. The donor label of this sample is uncertain. The specimen was PBMCs or T cells enriched from blood (not recorded which). The chain links TRBV5-1 to TRBJ1-1; D unresolved. CDR3 sequence (DNA): TGCGCCAGCAGCCCCCGGGTCCCGGGGAACACTGAAGCTTTCTTT. Its protein is CASSPRVPGNTEAFF.